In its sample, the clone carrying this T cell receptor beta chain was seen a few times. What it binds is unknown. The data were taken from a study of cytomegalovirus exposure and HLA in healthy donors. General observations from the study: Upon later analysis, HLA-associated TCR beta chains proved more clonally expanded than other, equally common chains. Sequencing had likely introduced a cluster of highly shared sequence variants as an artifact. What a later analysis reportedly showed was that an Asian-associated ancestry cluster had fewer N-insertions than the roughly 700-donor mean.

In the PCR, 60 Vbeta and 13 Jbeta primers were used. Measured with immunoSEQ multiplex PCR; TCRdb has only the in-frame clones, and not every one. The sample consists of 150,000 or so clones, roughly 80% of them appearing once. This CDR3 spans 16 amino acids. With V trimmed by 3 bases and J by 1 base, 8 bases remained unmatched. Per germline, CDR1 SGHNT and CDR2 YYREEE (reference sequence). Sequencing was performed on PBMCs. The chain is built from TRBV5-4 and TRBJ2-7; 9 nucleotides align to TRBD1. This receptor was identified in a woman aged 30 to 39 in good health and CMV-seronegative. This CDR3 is CASSSDRGGLSYEQYF. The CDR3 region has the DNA TGTGCCAGCAGCTCGGACAGGGGTGGTCTATCCTACGAGCAGTACTTC.